One and the same sample provided the 32 T cell receptor beta chains below, sequenced in a study of spatial heterogeneity in lung cancer (dated by TCRdb to the late 2010s). Interpreted using the paper, the time point label stands for: blood at routine non-recurrence follow-up after resection. Whole RNA extracted from tumor and nontumor lung tissue, or from cryopreserved PBMC samples, was used for TCR sequencing without cell sorting. Library preparation used 5' RACE. The run used a NextSeq 500. The public reads were reprocessed in TCRdb via fastp at Q25 and MiXCR, keeping in-frame beta chains. Entries that share a CDR3 protein sequence are merged under the most common genes and DNA. The sample includes approximately 56,000 distinct CDR3 sequences, with less than 9.5% observed a single time. The top ten clones comprise over 30% of the sample. The source was PBMCs, collected at follow-up. The receptor source for this set is a female donor with early-stage non-small cell lung cancer.

This clonotype was seen repeatedly, ten times or more. The chain links TRBV29-1 to TRBJ1-6; D is ambiguous. In germline, CDR1 is SQVTM, CDR2 ANQGSEA. V gave up 4 bases and J gave up 7 bases, with 11 bases separating them. The length of the CDR3 is 13 residues. This chain's CDR3 is CSVGEGTNSPLHF. The CDR3 DNA sequence: TGCAGCGTTGGAGAGGGAACCAATTCACCCCTCCACTTT.

The V gene is TRBV3-1, the J gene TRBJ1-6; D is possibly TRBD1 (6 bases). Germline V lookup: CDR1 LGHDT, CDR2 YNNKEL (reference sequence). CDR3 length equals 13 residues. V lost 7 bases, J lost 7 bases, and 11 bases lay in between. The CDR3, as DNA: TGTGCCAGCATGGACAGACTAAATTCACCCCTCCACTTT. It specifies CASMDRLNSPLHF.

For this clonotype: This may arise from a read error, as a much more abundant clone is one base away. The chain joins TRBV20-1 to TRBJ2-2; 10 bases match TRBD2. After removal of 6 bases from V and 3 bases from J, the junction contained 10 bases not matched to a gene. The CDR3 loop spans 16 amino acids. Germline V gene lookup returns CDR1 DFQATT and CDR2 SNEGSKA (reference sequence). CDR3 loop: CSAPLTSGAYTGELFF. DNA for the CDR3: TGCAGTGCCCCCCTTACTAGCGGGGCGTACACCGGGGAGCTGTTTTTT.

Many counts were recorded for this clonotype. This sequence joins TRBV3-1 and TRBJ2-3; the match to TRBD2 covers 8 bases. The CDR3 sequence is 15 residues long. V lost 1 base, J lost 9 bases, and 9 bases stayed unmatched. CDR1 is LGHDT, CDR2 YNNKEL, per germline (reference sequence). CDR3 sequence (DNA): TGTGCCAGCAGCCAAGTGATGCGGGGGGAAAAGACGCAGTATTTT. As protein: CASSQVMRGEKTQYF.

The sample holds many counts of this clonotype. The chain combines TRBV12-3 or TRBV12-4 with TRBJ2-3, with D perhaps TRBD2 (6 bases). Trimming removed 5 bases from V and 2 bases from J, with 14 bases in between. The CDR3 is 15 residues long. CDR3 sequence reads: CASSRDLYDTDTQYF. CDR3 coding DNA: TGTGCCAGCAGTCGGGACTTGTACGACACAGATACGCAGTATTTT.

This clonotype was observed at least ten times. The chain carries TRBV2 and TRBJ2-5; D possibly matches TRBD1 or TRBD2 (5 bases each). V lost 5 bases, J lost 4 bases, and 14 bases lay in between. The CDR3 loop spans 14 amino acids. Germline loops: CDR1 SNHLY, CDR2 FYNNEI. The CDR3 is CASSHRGARETQYF. The CDR3 region has the DNA TGTGCCAGCAGTCATCGAGGGGCCCGAGAGACCCAGTACTTC.

The CDR3 spells CASRRRHSTDTQYF. Here the CDR3 DNA reads TGTGCCAGCAGGAGAAGGCACAGCACAGATACGCAGTATTTT. This chain links TRBV6-5 with TRBJ2-3; D is undetermined. The CDR3 runs 14 residues. Trimming left V 6 bases short and J 0 bases short, with 10 bases between. Germline V CDR1 and CDR2: MNHEY, SVGAGI.

Ten or more counts support this clonotype. This chain joins TRBV7-9 and TRBJ2-7, with 8 bases fitting TRBD1. V lost 5 bases to trimming and J lost 8 bases; unmatched junction nucleotides: 5. CDR1 is SEHNR and CDR2 is FQNEAQ in the germline V gene (reference sequence). The CDR3 sequence is 12 residues long. In DNA form, the CDR3 reads TGTGCCAGCAGCAAGGACAGGGAACAGCAGTACTTC. This sequence encodes CASSKDREQQYF.

This rearrangement joins TRBV7-8 to TRBJ2-3, with 9 nucleotides matching TRBD1. Trimming at V came to 3 bases and at J to 6 bases, leaving 16 bases not matched to a gene. CDR3 size: 18 residues. Germline assignment: CDR1 SGHVS and CDR2 FQNEAQ. In DNA, the CDR3 is TGTGCCAGCAGCTTTTCCGGGACAGGGATTCGCCGGGGGGATACGCAGTATTTT. Its translation is CASSFSGTGIRRGDTQYF. Full variable domain (outside the CDR3, taken from reference TRBV7-8 and TRBJ2-3): GAGVSQSPRYKVAKRGQDVALRCDPISGHVSLFWYQQALGQGPEFLTYFQNEAQLDKSGLPSDRFFAERPEGSVSTLKIQRTQQEDSAVYLCASSFSGTGIRRGDTQYFGPGTRLTVL.

This clonotype was counted between two and nine times. This rearrangement joins TRBV3-1 to TRBJ1-2, with 9 bases that match TRBD1. CDR1 and CDR2 (germline): LGHDT, YNNKEL (reference sequence). Unmatched junction bases numbered 6, after V lost 4 bases and J lost 6 bases. This CDR3 is 14 amino acids long. CDR3 sequence: CASSLSGTGNGYTF. The CDR3 DNA sequence: TGTGCCAGCAGCCTGTCCGGGACAGGGAATGGCTACACCTTC.

This clonotype was picked up many times. V is TRBV5-1 and J is TRBJ2-5; 7 bases line up with TRBD2. Germline V gene sequence: CDR1 SGHRS, CDR2 YFSETQ. Trimming at V came to 0 bases and at J to 2 bases, leaving 4 bases not matched to a gene. The CDR3 sequence is 15 residues long. The CDR3, as DNA: TGCGCCAGCAGCTTGGAACCAGCGGGGCAAGAGACCCAGTACTTC. Amino acids: CASSLEPAGQETQYF.

This clonotype came up many times. This rearrangement joins TRBV28 to TRBJ1-2, with no clear D. The CDR3 totals 11 residues. Germline CDR1 and CDR2: MDHEN and SYDVKM. The ends were cut back, 10 bases at V and 8 bases at J, with 14 bases in the middle. The CDR3 spells CATHYGYGYTF. The CDR3 DNA is TGTGCCACCCATTATGGGTACGGCTACACCTTC.

This clonotype was seen many times. The rearrangement uses TRBV29-1 and TRBJ2-1; the D is unclear. V was shortened by 2 bases and J by 0 bases, with 14 bases between the two germline ends. From germline, CDR1 is SQVTM and CDR2 ANQGSEA. The CDR3 has 16 amino acids. The CDR3 region is CSVEQASMSSYNEQFF. DNA for the CDR3: TGCAGCGTTGAACAGGCATCCATGAGCTCCTACAATGAGCAGTTCTTC.

This clonotype was detected ten times or more. The chain couples TRBV9 to TRBJ2-1; the D gene is possibly TRBD1 (6 bases). Deletions cut 0 bases from V and 0 bases from J, with 7 bases between. The CDR3 contains 15 residues. Germline V gene data show CDR1 as SGDLS and CDR2 as YYNGEE. The CDR3 loop reads CASSVEGDSYNEQFF. For the CDR3, the DNA is TGTGCCAGCAGCGTAGAGGGGGACTCCTACAATGAGCAGTTCTTC.

In this sample, this clonotype turned up many times. V is TRBV7-9 and J is TRBJ1-6; tentative D call: TRBD1 (6 bases). Trimming took off 7 bases at V and 9 bases at J, with 13 bases between the two ends. Per the germline V gene, CDR1 is SEHNR and CDR2 is FQNEAQ (reference sequence). The CDR3 consists of 13 residues. The CDR3 nucleotides are TGTGCCAGCATTTCGGGGGGCATTTCACCCCTCCACTTT. This translates into CASISGGISPLHF.

This clonotype was seen repeatedly, ten times or more. This rearrangement joins TRBV6-1 to TRBJ2-1; the match to TRBD2 covers 7 bases. V lost 4 bases, J lost 6 bases, and 3 bases stayed unmatched. Looked up from germline, CDR1 is MNHNS and CDR2 is SASEGT. The CDR3 covers 13 residues. The DNA of the CDR3 is TGTGCCAGCAGTGTTTGGACTAGCAATGAGCAGTTCTTC. Translated, it gives CASSVWTSNEQFF.

This clonotype has more than one count but fewer than ten. The V call is TRBV7-2, the J call TRBJ1-1; 7 nucleotides line up with TRBD1. With V trimmed by 6 bases and J by 1 base, 8 bases remained unmatched. This CDR3 has 15 residues. CDR1 is SGHTA, CDR2 FQGNSA, per germline. CDR3 loop: CASRAQGQTNTEAFF. The CDR3 region has the DNA TGTGCCAGCAGAGCGCAGGGACAGACGAACACTGAAGCTTTCTTT.

A remark on this clonotype: Given a much more abundant clone one base away, this may be a read error. This chain links TRBV9 with TRBJ1-6, with 11 bases aligning to TRBD1. Germline loops: CDR1 SGDLS, CDR2 YYNGEE. The CDR3 has 15 amino acids. In DNA form, the CDR3 reads TGTGTCAGCAGCGTTAGAGGGACAGGGGGATCACCCCTCCACTTT. Translating it yields CVSSVRGTGGSPLHF.

This clonotype was counted many times. This chain links TRBV9 with TRBJ2-2, with 7 bases lining up with TRBD1. The germline V gene encodes CDR1 SGDLS and CDR2 YYNGEE. Losses at the gene ends were 0 bases for V and 6 bases for J; bases not matched to a gene: 17. CDR3 length equals 19 residues. For the CDR3, the DNA is TGTGCCAGCAGCGTAGGTCCCCAGAACAGGGGCAAGAGGGCCGGGGAGCTGTTTTTT. It codes for CASSVGPQNRGKRAGELFF.

This clonotype was found many times. The chain carries TRBV7-9 and TRBJ2-2, with 7 bases aligning to TRBD2. The J segment lost 0 bases and the V segment lost 7 bases, leaving 5 bases of the junction unmatched. This CDR3 contains 15 residues. The germline V gene encodes CDR1 SEHNR and CDR2 FQNEAQ (reference sequence). For the CDR3, the DNA is TGTGCCAGCAAGGGAGCGGGAACGAACACCGGGGAGCTGTTTTTT. Amino acids: CASKGAGTNTGELFF.

The CDR3 is CATVTTGGPQHF. DNA for the CDR3: TGTGCCACCGTAACCACAGGGGGCCCCCAGCATTTT. The V and J genes are TRBV12-3 or TRBV12-4 and TRBJ1-5, with 9 nucleotides matching TRBD1. This CDR3 has 12 amino acids. V trimming: 10 bases; J trimming: 10 bases; junction bases outside the gene matches: 8.

This clonotype was seen repeatedly, ten times or more. V usage is TRBV5-1 and J usage is TRBJ2-7; TRBD1 or TRBD2 may be the D gene (6 bases each). The CDR3 is made up of 14 amino acids. V was shortened by 7 bases and J by 3 bases, with 17 bases between the two germline ends. The V gene's germline CDR1 is SGHRS and CDR2 YFSETQ. CDR3 DNA: TGCGCCAGCTCCCGGGGGCGAATTATCTACGAGCAGTACTTC. It yields the protein CASSRGRIIYEQYF.

The gene calls are TRBV20-1 and TRBJ2-1; TRBD1 aligns across 8 bases. Germline lookup yields CDR1 DFQATT and CDR2 SNEGSKA (reference sequence). V shed 2 bases and J 7 bases; nucleotides not matched to a gene: 13. This CDR3 comprises 16 residues. Here the CDR3 DNA reads TGCAGTGCTAGACCAACCGGGACAGGTTTTGGTAATGAGCAGTTCTTC. Encoded protein: CSARPTGTGFGNEQFF.

This clonotype turned up a few times. This chain uses TRBV11-2 with TRBJ2-5; D unresolved. V shed 3 bases and J shed 1 base, with 15 bases lying between them. The CDR3 loop spans 16 amino acids. The germline gives CDR1 SGHAT, CDR2 FQNNGV. The CDR3 loop reads CASSFWGNRLQETQYF. DNA for the CDR3: TGTGCCAGCAGCTTTTGGGGAAACCGTCTCCAAGAGACCCAGTACTTC.

Ten or more counts support this clonotype. The genes are TRBV27 and TRBJ2-2; 9 nucleotides line up with TRBD1. The ends lost 6 bases at V and 1 base at J; junction bases unmatched: 3. The CDR3 is made up of 15 amino acids. Germline V gene sequence: CDR1 MNHEY, CDR2 SMNVEV (reference sequence). The CDR3 spells CASRQGAGNTGELFF. The CDR3 DNA sequence: TGTGCCAGCAGACAGGGGGCGGGGAACACCGGGGAGCTGTTTTTT.

The chain combines TRBV7-2 with TRBJ2-1, with 12 bases fitting TRBD2. The CDR3 consists of 17 residues. V was clipped by 3 bases and J by 0 bases; unmatched bases: 3. Germline-derived CDR1 and CDR2 are SGHTA and FQGNSA. CDR3 sequence (DNA): TGTGCCAGCAGCTTCCCGACTAGCGGGAGCTCCTACAATGAGCAGTTCTTC. Amino acid sequence: CASSFPTSGSSYNEQFF.

The V call is TRBV28, the J call TRBJ2-7; TRBD1 aligns across 7 bases. Germline V gene lookup returns CDR1 MDHEN and CDR2 SYDVKM. Trimming at V came to 6 bases and at J to 7 bases, leaving 12 bases not matched to a gene. The length of the CDR3 is 14 residues. The CDR3 sequence: CASRKDRPPREQYF. CDR3 sequence (DNA): TGTGCCAGCAGGAAGGACAGGCCTCCTCGGGAGCAGTACTTC.

This clonotype has a handful of counts. The rearrangement uses TRBV23-1 and TRBJ2-2, with unresolved D. TRBV23-1 is flagged as an ORF with uncertain function. The CDR3 totals 15 residues. Trimming cost V 7 bases and J 8 bases, with 20 bases left between them. The DNA for the CDR3 is TGCGCCAGCAATCCTCCCCCGGCCCTGCCGGGGGAGCTGTTTTTT. It codes for CASNPPPALPGELFF.

V is TRBV9 and J is TRBJ2-5, with 10 positions matching TRBD2. V trimming: 4 bases; J trimming: 2 bases; junction bases outside the gene matches: 5. From germline, CDR1 is SGDLS and CDR2 YYNGEE. The CDR3 length is 15 residues. The CDR3 DNA is TGTGCCAGCAGCCGGACTAGCGGATATCAAGAGACCCAGTACTTC. Translation: CASSRTSGYQETQYF.

This chain joins TRBV19 and TRBJ2-5; either TRBD1 or TRBD2 may supply D (5 bases each). This CDR3 comprises 13 residues. Per the germline V gene, CDR1 is LNHDA and CDR2 is SQIVND (reference sequence). V was pared by 3 bases and J by 5 bases, with 10 bases between. The CDR3 DNA reads TGTGCCAGTAGTATGGGGGTTGCGGAGACCCAGTACTTC. This codes for CASSMGVAETQYF.

This clonotype was observed a few times. The chain is built from TRBV5-1 and TRBJ2-5; TRBD1 matches 10 bases. V lost 3 bases, J lost 5 bases, and 1 base stayed unmatched. This CDR3 spans 13 amino acids. CDR1 is SGHRS and CDR2 is YFSETQ in the germline V gene. The CDR3 is CASSWDRGETQYF. The CDR3 DNA is TGCGCCAGCAGCTGGGACAGGGGCGAGACCCAGTACTTC.

This clonotype was counted at least ten times. The rearrangement joins TRBV12-3 or TRBV12-4 to TRBJ1-1; TRBD1 is a possible D gene (5 bases). V was trimmed by 6 bases and J by 7 bases, leaving 18 bases between them. The CDR3 runs to 14 residues. The CDR3 DNA sequence: TGTGCCAGCAGCTTCGTGGTTTGGGGCAGTGAAGCTTTCTTT. Its translation: CASSFVVWGSEAFF.